This T cell receptor beta chain stems from a study of blood T cell repertoires in COVID-19. The overall study: In each case, the material was cDNA or gDNA derived from T cells, B-cell-depleted T cells, or PBMCs.

Original methodology: Amplification from reference gene primers served as the basis for estimated nucleated cell counts. Clones were sequenced by immunoSEQ multiplex PCR, and TCRdb holds only the in-frame ones, with some missing. The DNA gave D and trimming, while V, J and clone size come from that table. The sample has 100,000 or so clones, 91% seen once; the top ten hold 0.97%. The CDR3 sequence is 15 residues long. Germline CDR1 reads SNHLY; CDR2 reads FYNNEI. Trimming took 3 bases from V and 5 from J; bases not matched to a gene: 7. The J gene is TRBJ1-5, the V gene TRBV2; the match to TRBD1 covers 7 bases. Sequenced input: peripheral blood. This receptor was identified in a man aged 55-75 years with acute or convalescent COVID-19. CDR3 loop: CASSDRTGVDQPQHF. The DNA for the CDR3 is TGTGCCAGCAGTGATAGGACAGGAGTGGATCAGCCCCAGCATTTT.